This is a list of T cell receptor beta chains from one sample in a study of cytomegalovirus exposure and HLA in healthy donors. The repertoire was sequenced with immunoSEQ multiplex PCR; TCRdb's copy has only in-frame clones and lacks some. The sample includes about 150,000 clones, 76% of them seen just once. Material: PBMCs. The receptors were gathered from a man in his forties or fifties in good health and CMV-seronegative. The CDR3 runs from the conserved cysteine through the conserved F or W. D genes are given only for firm matches.

length: 17; J: TRBJ2-2; D: -; V: TRBV4-1; CDR3: CASSRMPRGADTGELFF
length: 16; J: TRBJ2-2; D: -; V: TRBV21-1; CDR3: CASSAGPGGCTGELFF
length: 13; J: TRBJ2-1; D: -; V: TRBV19; CDR3: CASTATPSDEQFF
length: 13; J: TRBJ2-1; D: TRBD2; V: TRBV4-2; CDR3: CASSQRTSGEQFF
length: 14; J: TRBJ1-1; D: TRBD1; V: TRBV10-3; CDR3: CAIMTDRGSTEAFF
length: 15; J: TRBJ2-3; D: TRBD1; V: TRBV29-1; CDR3: CSASGDRGFTDTQYF
length: 18; J: TRBJ2-5; D: -; V: TRBV7-9; CDR3: CASSPIVGGRGSQETQYF
length: 16; J: TRBJ2-6; D: -; V: TRBV30; CDR3: CAWSPPGVSGANVLTF
length: 14; J: TRBJ1-1; D: TRBD1; V: TRBV28; CDR3: CASSLPQGYTEAFF
length: 16; J: TRBJ2-5; D: -; V: TRBV9; CDR3: CASSSNEGWYQETQYF
length: 12; J: TRBJ2-3; D: -; V: TRBV19; CDR3: CASSIAADTQYF
length: 15; J: TRBJ2-1; D: TRBD2; V: TRBV5-1; CDR3: CASSLEASGSNEQFF
length: 18; J: TRBJ2-3; D: TRBD2; V: TRBV6-1; CDR3: CASSERGWRERSTDTQYF
length: 16; J: TRBJ1-2; D: TRBD1; V: TRBV29-1; CDR3: CSCRGTGGGSGDGYTF
length: 15; J: TRBJ1-1; D: -; V: TRBV11-3; CDR3: CASSQWGEMNTEAFF
length: 15; J: TRBJ2-7; D: TRBD1; V: TRBV27; CDR3: CASSLTGTGGDEQYF
length: 15; J: TRBJ1-3; D: -; V: TRBV5-4; CDR3: CASSWGRGPGNTIYF
length: 12; J: TRBJ1-4; D: -; V: TRBV19; CDR3: CASSISNEKLFF
length: 15; J: TRBJ1-2; D: -; V: TRBV30; CDR3: CAWTGTLRQLYGYTF
length: 13; J: TRBJ2-2; D: -; V: TRBV7-9; CDR3: CASSLGDTGELFF